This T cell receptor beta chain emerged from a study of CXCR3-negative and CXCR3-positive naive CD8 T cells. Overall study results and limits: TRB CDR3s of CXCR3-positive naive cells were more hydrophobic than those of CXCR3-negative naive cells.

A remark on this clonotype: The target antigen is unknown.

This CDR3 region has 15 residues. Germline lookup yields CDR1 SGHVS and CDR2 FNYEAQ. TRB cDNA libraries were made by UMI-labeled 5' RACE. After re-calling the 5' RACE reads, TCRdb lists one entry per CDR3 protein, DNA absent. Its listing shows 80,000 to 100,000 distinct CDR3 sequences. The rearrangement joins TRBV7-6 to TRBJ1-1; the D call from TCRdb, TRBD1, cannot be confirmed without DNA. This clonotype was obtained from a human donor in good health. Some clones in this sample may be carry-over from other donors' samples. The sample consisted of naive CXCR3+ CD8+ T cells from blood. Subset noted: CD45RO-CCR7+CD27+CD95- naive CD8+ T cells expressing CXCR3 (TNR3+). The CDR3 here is CASSLVLGAATEAFF.